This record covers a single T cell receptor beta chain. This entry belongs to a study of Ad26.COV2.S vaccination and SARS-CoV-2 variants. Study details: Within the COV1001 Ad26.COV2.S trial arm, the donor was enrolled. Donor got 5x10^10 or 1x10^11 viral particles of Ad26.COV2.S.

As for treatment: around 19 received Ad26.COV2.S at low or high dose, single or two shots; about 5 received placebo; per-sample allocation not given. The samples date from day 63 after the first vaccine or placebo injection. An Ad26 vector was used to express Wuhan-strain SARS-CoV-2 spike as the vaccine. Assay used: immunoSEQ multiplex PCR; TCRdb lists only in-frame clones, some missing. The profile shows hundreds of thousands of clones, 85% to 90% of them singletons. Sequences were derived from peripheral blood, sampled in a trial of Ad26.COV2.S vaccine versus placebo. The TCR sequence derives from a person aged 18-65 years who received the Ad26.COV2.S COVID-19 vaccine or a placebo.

This CDR3 reads CASSPYPSYEQYF. CDR3 nucleotides: TGTGCCAGCAGTCCATACCCCTCCTACGAGCAGTACTTC. The chain has TRBV27 and TRBJ2-7, with D unresolved. Trimming removed 5 bases at V and 0 bases at J, with 8 bases between. Germline V gene data show CDR1 as MNHEY and CDR2 as SMNVEV (reference sequence). CDR3 length: 13 residues.